These 7 T cell receptor beta chains originate from one sample sequenced in a study of vaccination effects on CD4 cells after COVID-19. Viral peptide pools were used in the ViraFEST assay to expand antigen-specific CD4+ T cells, and sequencing came afterward. With 9 to 11 days of culture completed, CD4+ T cells were isolated. Sequencing used immunoSEQ multiplex PCR; TCRdb keeps in-frame clones, though not all of them. The sample records 50,000 or so clones, 65% to 90% being singletons. Which antigens these TCRs recognize remains unknown. Specimen: CD4+ T cells from PBMCs cultured with HCoV-229E spike peptides, collected before COVID-19 vaccination. These receptors all come from a human donor who received a COVID-19 vaccine.

The V gene is TRBV4-1, the J gene TRBJ1-2, with unresolved D. The CDR3 loop spans 15 amino acids. The V and J ends lost 0 bases and 5 bases respectively, with 13 bases between them. Germline V lookup: CDR1 MGHRA, CDR2 YSYEKL. CDR3 region: CASSQDNRMPYGYTF. In DNA, the CDR3 is TGCGCCAGCAGCCAAGATAACAGAATGCCTTATGGCTACACCTTC.

This rearrangement joins TRBV30 to TRBJ2-2, with D uncertain. This CDR3 has 14 residues. Germline V gene sequence: CDR1 GTSNPN, CDR2 SVGIG (reference sequence). The V end lost 7 bases, the J end lost 4 bases, and 16 bases lay between the germline ends. As DNA, the CDR3 is TGTGCCTCCTTACAAGTGGGTAGCACCGGGGAGCTGTTTTTT. This sequence encodes CASLQVGSTGELFF.

A remark on this clone: At one of its ends the junction is not consistent with the germline gene, which may arise from a read error. The V gene is TRBV5-1, the J gene TRBJ1-6; D gene ambiguous. The CDR3 loop spans 16 amino acids. Germline CDR1 reads SGHRS; CDR2 reads YFSETQ. The CDR3 DNA reads as TGCGTCAGCAGCTTGGGAGCTGGGTCCTATAATTCACCCCTCCACTTT. Translating gives CVSSLGAGSYNSPLHF.

This chain uses TRBV6-6 with TRBJ1-1, with 10 bases matching TRBD1. The CDR3 is 16 residues long. With 2 bases clipped from V and 4 bases from J, the junction kept 7 bases outside the gene matches. Germline lookup yields CDR1 MNHNY and CDR2 SVGAGI (reference sequence). The CDR3 loop reads CASSYPARTGGTEAFF. For the CDR3, the DNA is TGTGCCAGCAGTTACCCCGCACGGACAGGGGGCACTGAAGCTTTCTTT.

The chain employs TRBV7-2 and TRBJ1-2, with D unclear. V was trimmed by 5 bases and J by 3 bases, leaving 13 bases between them. Germline loops: CDR1 SGHTA, CDR2 FQGNSA. The CDR3 spans 14 residues. CDR3 sequence: CASSARRNHYGYTF. Written as DNA, the CDR3 is TGTGCCAGCAGCGCACGACGGAACCACTATGGCTACACCTTC.

The chain employs TRBV5-1 and TRBJ2-5; D unclear. Between the trimmed V and J ends, which lost 1 base and 4 bases, there was a span of 11 bases. The CDR3 contains 14 residues. Germline lookup yields CDR1 SGHRS and CDR2 YFSETQ. The CDR3 DNA follows: TGCGCCAGCAGCTTGTTCCAGCGTCGAGAGACCCAGTACTTC. Translation gives CASSLFQRRETQYF.

The CDR3 nucleotides read TGTGCCAGCAAAAAGGCCCCAGATACGCAGTATTTT. It codes for CASKKAPDTQYF. The chain has TRBV6-5 and TRBJ2-3, with D unclear. The ends were cut back, 7 bases at V and 4 bases at J, with 9 bases in the middle. Germline-derived CDR1 and CDR2 are MNHEY and SVGAGI. The CDR3 covers 12 residues.